This T cell receptor beta chain was captured by sequencing in a study of blood T cell repertoires in COVID-19. The CDR3 contains 16 residues. Germline CDR1 and CDR2: LNHDA and SQIVND (reference sequence). V lost 7 bases to trimming and J lost 8 bases; unmatched junction nucleotides: 14. The table came from immunoSEQ multiplex PCR; TCRdb's copy has only in-frame clones and leaves some out. The data hold about 270,000 clones, with 83% observed a single time. J is TRBJ2-2 and V is TRBV19, with 9 nucleotides matching TRBD2. The sequence derives from a woman aged 45-59 years who had recovered from COVID-19. Specimen: peripheral blood. The CDR3 protein is CASTLGLAGPMGELFF. As DNA, the CDR3 is TGTGCCAGTACTCTCGGTCTAGCGGGACCCATGGGGGAGCTGTTTTTT.